The source of this T cell receptor beta chain is a study of radiotherapy plus CTLA-4 blockade in lung cancer. Study as a whole: 15% to 20% of patients responded objectively, and roughly 30% achieved disease control.

With regard to this clone: Its antigen is as yet unknown.

Study-level results: Response, reportedly, was best predicted by interferon-beta along with early blood T cell clone dynamics.

The assay was immunoSEQ multiplex PCR, and TCRdb's table has in-frame clones only and misses some. The table has around 82,000 clones, 84% seen once; the top ten hold approximately 0.79%. Trimming cost V 4 bases and J 8 bases, with 14 bases left between them. From germline, CDR1 is SGHAT and CDR2 FQNNGV. This CDR3 contains 13 residues. Lung cancer patients with chemo-refractory metastatic non-small-cell disease were given focal radiation plus CTLA-4 blockade with ipilimumab. This receptor was obtained from a human donor with non-small cell lung cancer who had stable disease on radiotherapy plus ipilimumab. The chain recombines TRBV11-2 with TRBJ1-2, with D uncertain. The input for sequencing was peripheral blood, taken from a patient treated with radiotherapy plus ipilimumab. The CDR3 DNA is TGTGCCAGCAGCTATTCCCGTGGTGTCGGCTACACCTTC. It yields the protein CASSYSRGVGYTF.